This T cell receptor (beta chain) was identified during a study of blood T cell repertoires in COVID-19. Study as a whole: Donors in the United States, Italy and Spain gave samples during acute or convalescent COVID-19.

Donors were grouped by their self-reported clinical history. The table came from immunoSEQ multiplex PCR; TCRdb's copy has only in-frame clones and leaves some out. The table shows around 250,000 clones, with 84% occurring only once. The V gene's germline CDR1 is SEHNR and CDR2 FQNEAQ (reference sequence). V was pared by 6 bases and J by 6 bases, with 7 bases between. The CDR3 has 11 residues. The gene calls are TRBV7-9 and TRBJ2-3; no clear D. Material for sequencing was PBMCs or T cells enriched from blood (not recorded which). The TCR comes from a man aged 45-60 years who had recovered from COVID-19. The CDR3 DNA follows: TGTGCCAGCAGGCTGAGGGATACGCAGTATTTT. Amino acid sequence: CASRLRDTQYF.